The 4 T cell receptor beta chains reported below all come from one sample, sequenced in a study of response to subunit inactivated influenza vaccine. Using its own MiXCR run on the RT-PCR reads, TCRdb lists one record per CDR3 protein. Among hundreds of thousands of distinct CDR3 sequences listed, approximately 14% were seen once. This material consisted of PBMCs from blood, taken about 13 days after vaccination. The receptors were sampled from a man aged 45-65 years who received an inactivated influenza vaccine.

Here the CDR3 reads CASSLFIRSAGELFF. The CDR3 coding sequence is TGTGCCAGCAGTTTATTTATAAGGAGCGCCGGGGAGCTGTTTTTT. The chain combines TRBV28 with TRBJ2-2, with D hard to call. The CDR3 contains 15 residues. Per germline, CDR1 MDHEN and CDR2 SYDVKM. V shed 1 base and J shed 6 bases, with 12 bases lying between them.

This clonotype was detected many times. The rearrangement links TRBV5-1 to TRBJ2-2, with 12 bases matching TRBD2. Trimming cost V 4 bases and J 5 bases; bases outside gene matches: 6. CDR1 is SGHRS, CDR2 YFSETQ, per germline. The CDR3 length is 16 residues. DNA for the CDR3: TGCGCCAGCAGCACCTGGACTAGCGGGGCAACCGGGGAGCTGTTTTTT. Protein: CASSTWTSGATGELFF.

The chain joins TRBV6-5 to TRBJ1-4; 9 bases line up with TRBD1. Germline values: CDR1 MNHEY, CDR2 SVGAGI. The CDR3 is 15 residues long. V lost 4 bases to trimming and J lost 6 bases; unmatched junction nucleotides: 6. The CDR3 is CASSFPGTGHEKLFF. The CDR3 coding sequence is TGTGCCAGCAGTTTTCCCGGGACAGGGCATGAAAAACTGTTTTTT.

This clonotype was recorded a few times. CDR3 coding DNA: TGTGCCAGCAGCTTAGAGCCTGGGACAGTGCGAGAGACCCAGTACTTC. This translates into CASSLEPGTVRETQYF. This sequence joins TRBV7-9 and TRBJ2-5; 7 bases line up with TRBD1. The CDR3 contains 16 residues. CDR1 and CDR2 from the germline V gene are SEHNR and FQNEAQ (reference sequence). V lost 1 base to trimming and J lost 4 bases; unmatched junction nucleotides: 9. The whole variable domain, filled in from reference TRBV7-9 and TRBJ2-5, reads DTGVSQNPRHKITKRGQNVTFRCDPISEHNRLYWYRQTLGQGPEFLTYFQNEAQLEKSRLLSDRFSAERPKGSFSTLEIQRTEQGDSAMYLCASSLEPGTVRETQYFGPGTRLLVL.